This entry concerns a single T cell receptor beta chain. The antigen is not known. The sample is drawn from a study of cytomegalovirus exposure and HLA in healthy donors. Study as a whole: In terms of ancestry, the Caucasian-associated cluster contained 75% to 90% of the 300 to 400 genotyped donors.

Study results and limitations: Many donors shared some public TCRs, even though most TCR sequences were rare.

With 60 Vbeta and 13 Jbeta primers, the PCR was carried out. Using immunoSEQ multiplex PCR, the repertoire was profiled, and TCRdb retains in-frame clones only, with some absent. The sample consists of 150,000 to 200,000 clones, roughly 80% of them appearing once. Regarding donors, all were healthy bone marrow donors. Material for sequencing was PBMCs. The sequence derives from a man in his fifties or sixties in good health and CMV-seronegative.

DNA for the CDR3: TGCGCCAGCAGCAAACCGGACAGGGAGTATGGCTACACCTTC. Its protein product is CASSKPDREYGYTF. This chain joins TRBV5-1 and TRBJ1-2, with 8 nucleotides matching TRBD1. There are 14 residues in the CDR3. Germline CDR1 reads SGHRS; CDR2 reads YFSETQ. V lost 4 bases, J lost 5 bases, and 7 bases stayed unmatched.